These 15 T cell receptor beta chains share one sample of origin, sequenced in a study of Graves' ophthalmopathy and Graves' hyperthyroidism. CDR3 regions of TCR beta were amplified from RNA transcripts. The workflow started with a first-round RT-PCR run with HTBI primers and then moved on to a second-round multiplex PCR. Via MiXCR, TCRdb re-called the multiplex PCR reads, giving one row per CDR3 protein. The sample yields about 400,000 distinct CDR3 sequences, around 16% seen once. The specimen was peripheral blood. These receptors originate from a woman under 30 with Graves' ophthalmopathy.

In this sample, this clonotype turned up many times. The junction and the germline gene differ at one end; a read error may be behind it. This chain joins TRBV12-3 or TRBV12-4 and TRBJ2-2; TRBD2 matches at 7 bases. The CDR3 spans 17 residues. This chain's CDR3 is CTSSFPAYGRDAGELLF. CDR3 DNA: TGTACCAGCAGCTTCCCCGCTTATGGGAGGGATGCCGGGGAGCTGCTTTTT.

This clonotype was recorded many times. This sequence joins TRBV6-2 or TRBV6-3 and TRBJ1-2; no reliable D call. This CDR3 is 13 amino acids long. The V end was cut by 6 bases, the J end by 4 bases, with 12 bases between. Per the germline V gene, CDR1 is MNHEY and CDR2 is SVGEGT. The CDR3 region has the DNA TGTGCCAGCAGGACTTCAGTGGGCTATGGCTACACCTTC. Translation gives CASRTSVGYGYTF.

This clonotype was seen ten or more times. This rearrangement joins TRBV30 to TRBJ1-1; no reliable D call. CDR3 length: 14 residues. Trimming left V 4 bases short and J 4 bases short, with 16 bases between. The germline V gene encodes CDR1 GTSNPN and CDR2 SVGIG (reference sequence). The CDR3 bases are TGTGCCTGGACCACGTCCCGGGATGGCACTGAAGCTTTCTTT. This sequence encodes CAWTTSRDGTEAFF. Looking up the rest from reference TRBV30 and TRBJ1-1 gives the full variable domain: SQTIHQWPATLVQPVGSPLSLECTVEGTSNPNLYWYRQAAGRGLQLLFYSVGIGQISSEVPQNLSASRPQDRQFILSSKKLLLSDSGFYLCAWTTSRDGTEAFFGQGTRLTVV.

Many counts were recorded for this clonotype. This sequence joins TRBV5-5 and TRBJ1-2, with a possible D match to TRBD1 (5 bases). Trimming shortened V by 1 base and J by 8 bases, and 18 bases separated the two germline ends. The CDR3 has 15 amino acids. Germline V gives CDR1 SGHKS, CDR2 YYEKEE (reference sequence). CDR3 coding DNA: TGTGCCAGCAGCTTGAACCACGGGACCAGCCGGGGCTACACCTTC. It is translated as CASSLNHGTSRGYTF. Combining the CDR3 with reference TRBV5-5 and TRBJ1-2 gives the whole variable domain DAGVTQSPTHLIKTRGQQVTLRCSPISGHKSVSWYQQVLGQGPQFIFQYYEKEERGRGNFPDRFSARQFPNYSSELNVNALLLGDSALYLCASSLNHGTSRGYTFGSGTRLTVV.

Many counts were recorded for this clonotype. The V call is TRBV9, the J call TRBJ2-2, with 9 bases matching TRBD1. Per the germline V gene, CDR1 is SGDLS and CDR2 is YYNGEE. The CDR3 totals 16 residues. V lost 3 bases, J lost 5 bases, and 8 bases stayed unmatched. For the CDR3, the DNA is TGTGCCAGCAGCGCGAACCGGGACAGGGATACCGGGGAGCTGTTTTTT. This sequence encodes CASSANRDRDTGELFF.

This clonotype was seen ten or more times. This chain links TRBV30 with TRBJ1-2, with TRBD1 matching over 8 bases. Germline V lookup: CDR1 GTSNPN, CDR2 SVGIG (reference sequence). The CDR3 is 15 residues long. V lost 4 bases to trimming and J lost 4 bases; unmatched junction nucleotides: 11. As DNA, the CDR3 is TGTGCCTGGACCGTTACAGGGGGAGCTAGCTATGGCTACACCTTC. Residues: CAWTVTGGASYGYTF.

This clonotype was found many times. V and J are TRBV4-1 and TRBJ2-7, with 12 bases that match TRBD2. Germline V gene data show CDR1 as MGHRA and CDR2 as YSYEKL. The CDR3 has 17 residues. The V and J ends lost 0 bases and 5 bases, in that order; junction bases with no gene match: 8. The CDR3 DNA sequence: TGCGCCAGCAGCCAAGATCGCGCTAGCGGGAGGGCCCACGAGCAGTACTTC. This codes for CASSQDRASGRAHEQYF.

This clonotype was counted many times. The gene calls are TRBV20-1 and TRBJ2-7; 7 bases line up with TRBD1. The length of the CDR3 is 13 residues. The V segment lost 5 bases and the J segment 6 bases; nucleotides outside the gene matches: 10. Per germline, CDR1 DFQATT and CDR2 SNEGSKA (reference sequence). The CDR3 bases are TGCAGTGCTTCCACAGGGGTTAGGGCCGAGCAGTACTTC. It is translated as CSASTGVRAEQYF.

In its sample, this clonotype was seen many times. The chain couples TRBV20-1 to TRBJ1-1; 7 bases agree with TRBD1. CDR1 is DFQATT and CDR2 is SNEGSKA in the germline V gene (reference sequence). This CDR3 contains 13 residues. V gave up 0 bases and J gave up 6 bases; unmatched junction bases: 4. The CDR3 DNA follows: TGCAGTGCTAGAGAGGGACAGAAAGCTGAAGCTTTCTTT. Translation: CSAREGQKAEAFF.

In this sample, this clonotype turned up many times. The gene calls are TRBV28 and TRBJ2-7, with 9 positions matching TRBD1. The CDR3 is made up of 15 amino acids. CDR1 MDHEN and CDR2 SYDVKM come from the germline V gene. J lost 2 bases, V lost 5 bases, and 7 bases had no gene match. Here the CDR3 reads CASSPQGTGPYEQYF. The CDR3 nucleotides are TGTGCCAGCAGTCCACAAGGGACAGGGCCCTACGAGCAGTACTTC.

This clonotype was picked up many times. This chain links TRBV7-2 with TRBJ2-5; TRBD2 matches at 9 bases. Germline V gene data show CDR1 as SGHTA and CDR2 as FQGNSA. The CDR3 covers 15 residues. J lost 9 bases, V lost 6 bases, and 14 bases had no gene match. In DNA form, the CDR3 reads TGTGCCAGCAGGCCCTGGTCGCGGGAGGGGAGTCCCCAGTACTTC. It is translated as CASRPWSREGSPQYF. Variable domain in full (rest from reference TRBV7-2 and TRBJ2-5): GAGVSQSPSNKVTEKGKDVELRCDPISGHTALYWYRQSLGQGLEFLIYFQGNSAPDKSGLPSDRFSAERTGGSVSTLTIQRTQQEDSAVYLCASRPWSREGSPQYFGPGTRLLVL.

The V call is TRBV5-1, the J call TRBJ2-7; 7 bases align to TRBD1. V lost 0 bases, J lost 0 bases, and 6 bases stayed unmatched. CDR1 is SGHRS, CDR2 YFSETQ, per germline. The CDR3 totals 16 residues. The CDR3 here is CASSLGSGTASYEQYF. The CDR3 region has the DNA TGCGCCAGCAGCTTGGGGTCCGGGACAGCCTCCTACGAGCAGTACTTC. The variable domain in full, completed from reference TRBV5-1 and TRBJ2-7, reads KAGVTQTPRYLIKTRGQQVTLSCSPISGHRSVSWYQQTPGQGLQFLFEYFSETQRNKGNFPGRFSGRQFSNSRSEMNVSTLELGDSALYLCASSLGSGTASYEQYFGPGTRLTVT.

In its sample, this clonotype was seen many times. The rearrangement uses TRBV12-3 or TRBV12-4 and TRBJ1-5; D might be TRBD1 (5 bases). The CDR3 contains 15 residues. V was shortened by 0 bases and J by 2 bases, with 8 bases between the two germline ends. CDR3 nucleotides: TGTGCCAGCAGTTTAGCGCGCAGGGGCAATCAGCCCCAGCATTTT. This encodes CASSLARRGNQPQHF.

At least ten counts were recorded for this clonotype. As DNA, the CDR3 is TGTGCCAGCAGCTTAGATTCGGTCGACTACGAGCAGTACTTC. It translates to CASSLDSVDYEQYF. This sequence joins TRBV7-9 and TRBJ2-7; no firm D call. From germline, CDR1 is SEHNR and CDR2 FQNEAQ (reference sequence). V gave up 1 base and J gave up 3 bases, with 10 bases separating them. CDR3 length: 14 residues.

This sequence joins TRBV11-2 and TRBJ2-1, with D unclear. The CDR3 covers 15 residues. Per the germline V gene, CDR1 is SGHAT and CDR2 is FQNNGV. V was clipped by 1 base and J by 2 bases, with 9 bases between them. The CDR3 region is CASSLGSLPYNEQFF. CDR3 bases: TGTGCCAGCAGCTTAGGCTCCCTCCCCTACAATGAGCAGTTCTTC.